These 30 T cell receptor beta chains share one sample of origin, sequenced in a study of beta chain features in type 1 diabetes. General study points: Significant though moderate, a shortening of TCRB CDR3s appeared in all four CD4+ subsets of Type 1 diabetes patients.

As every portion of the isolated RNA was reverse transcribed, the sequencing read expressed TCRB transcripts. Sequencing used immunoSEQ multiplex PCR; TCRdb keeps in-frame clones, though not all of them. The sample lists about 700,000 clones; roughly an eighth were seen once. Their target antigens are unknown. Sequencing input: naive CD4+ T cells from blood. These receptors originate from a man between 18 and 29 years old with type 1 diabetes.

This chain joins TRBV28 and TRBJ2-7; perhaps TRBD2 as D (5 bases). Deletions cut 7 bases from V and 3 bases from J, with 22 bases between. CDR3 size: 16 residues. Germline-derived CDR1 and CDR2 are MDHEN and SYDVKM. This CDR3 is CASKGWQYYDYYEQYF. Here the CDR3 DNA reads TGTGCCAGCAAGGGATGGCAGTACTACGACTACTACGAGCAGTACTTC. Complete variable domain (other parts from reference TRBV28 and TRBJ2-7): DVKVTQSSRYLVKRTGEKVFLECVQDMDHENMFWYRQDPGLGLRLIYFSYDVKMKEKGDIPEGYSVSREKKERFSLILESASTNQTSMYLCASKGWQYYDYYEQYFGPGTRLTVT.

CDR3 in DNA: TGCAGCGTCGGAGGCAGTGGGACGGACACTGAAGCTTTCTTT. Translated: CSVGGSGTDTEAFF. This chain connects TRBV29-1 to TRBJ1-1, with D perhaps TRBD1 (5 bases). V was trimmed by 6 bases and J by 3 bases, leaving 17 bases between them. Germline V gene sequence: CDR1 SQVTM, CDR2 ANQGSEA. The CDR3 loop spans 14 amino acids.

The CDR3 DNA reads TGTGCCATCAGTGAAGGACAGGGAGATCAGCCCCAGCATTTT. It yields the protein CAISEGQGDQPQHF. The rearrangement links TRBV10-3 to TRBJ1-5; 8 positions agree with TRBD1. The CDR3 sequence is 14 residues long. V trimming: 3 bases; J trimming: 5 bases; junction bases outside the gene matches: 3. Germline CDR1 reads ENHRY; CDR2 reads SYGVKD.

The chain uses TRBV14 and TRBJ2-7; 8 bases align to TRBD1. CDR1 and CDR2 from the germline V gene are SGHDN and FVKESK. The CDR3 is 15 amino acids. V lost 6 bases and J lost 3; bases outside the gene matches: 10. As DNA, the CDR3 is TGTGCCAGCAGTCCCATGGGGACAGGCGGCTACGAGCAGTACTTC. Translating it yields CASSPMGTGGYEQYF.

This clone was found a few times. J is TRBJ2-1 and V is TRBV6-1, with TRBD1 matching 7 bases. Per the germline V gene, CDR1 is MNHNS and CDR2 is SASEGT. Losses at the gene ends were 5 bases for V and 0 bases for J; bases not matched to a gene: 4. The CDR3 is 15 amino acids. DNA for the CDR3: TGTGCCAGCAGTCCGGGACAGAGCTCCTACAATGAGCAGTTCTTC. Its translation is CASSPGQSSYNEQFF.

The J gene is TRBJ2-7, the V gene TRBV10-3; D possibly uses TRBD1 or TRBD2 (5 bases each). V shed 7 bases and J shed 2 bases, with 24 bases lying between them. The CDR3 consists of 17 residues. In germline, CDR1 is ENHRY, CDR2 SYGVKD. The CDR3: CAIKGEGTDSPTYEQYF. CDR3 sequence (DNA): TGTGCCATCAAAGGAGAAGGGACCGACTCACCTACCTACGAGCAGTACTTC.

This clone was seen more than once but under ten times. The J gene is TRBJ1-1, the V gene TRBV5-1, with D hard to call. CDR3 length: 13 residues. The germline CDR1 and CDR2 sequences are SGHRS and YFSETQ. Trimming cost V 2 bases and J 6 bases, with 11 bases left between them. DNA of the CDR3: TGCGCCAGCAGCTTCGGCGTTAGCTCTGAAGCTTTCTTT. Translated, it gives CASSFGVSSEAFF.

This chain links TRBV18 with TRBJ2-2; D is uncertain. Trimming removed 3 bases from V and 1 base from J, with 12 bases in between. Germline V gene lookup returns CDR1 KGHSH and CDR2 LQKENI. This CDR3 spans 16 amino acids. In nucleotides, the CDR3 is TGTGCCAGCTCACCCGTCGATGTGGGGAACACCGGGGAGCTGTTTTTT. It yields the protein CASSPVDVGNTGELFF. Drawing the rest from reference TRBV18 and TRBJ2-2, the complete variable domain is NAGVMQNPRHLVRRRGQEARLRCSPMKGHSHVYWYRQLPEEGLKFMVYLQKENIIDESGMPKERFSAEFPKEGPSILRIQQVVRGDSAAYFCASSPVDVGNTGELFFGEGSRLTVL.

This chain joins TRBV18 and TRBJ2-7; 7 nucleotides line up with TRBD1. Trimming took 8 bases from V and 6 from J; bases not matched to a gene: 4. This CDR3 contains 11 residues. Germline V lookup: CDR1 KGHSH, CDR2 LQKENI. The CDR3 loop is CASRGQLEQYF. CDR3 DNA sequence: TGTGCCAGCCGGGGACAGCTCGAGCAGTACTTC.

This clone was picked up a small number of times. This chain joins TRBV9 and TRBJ2-2, with D perhaps matching TRBD1 (6 bases). Germline V lookup: CDR1 SGDLS, CDR2 YYNGEE. The CDR3 sequence is 15 residues long. Trimming removed 3 bases from V and 3 bases from J, with 12 bases in between. CDR3 amino acids: CASSAPGHHTGELFF. The CDR3 DNA reads as TGTGCCAGCAGCGCGCCGGGACACCACACCGGGGAGCTGTTTTTT.

In DNA form, the CDR3 reads TGTGCCCGAGACAGGGGGTATGGCTACACCTTC. Encoded protein: CARDRGYGYTF. V gene TRBV30 combines with J gene TRBJ1-2, with 9 bases identical to TRBD1. Per germline, CDR1 GTSNPN and CDR2 SVGIG (reference sequence). J gave up 5 bases and V 8 bases, and 3 bases lay outside the gene matches. The CDR3 consists of 11 residues.

CDR3 region: CASREAGEASTQYF. The DNA of the CDR3 is TGTGCCAGCAGAGAGGCAGGGGAGGCCTCCACGCAGTATTTT. This rearrangement joins TRBV2 to TRBJ2-3; D is perhaps TRBD1 or TRBD2 (6 bases each). Germline V CDR1 and CDR2: SNHLY, FYNNEI. V lost 6 bases and J lost 9, with 19 bases in between. The CDR3 covers 14 residues.

This clone has more than one count but fewer than ten. V gene TRBV2 combines with J gene TRBJ1-2, with 8 bases matching TRBD1. The CDR3 loop spans 12 amino acids. V dropped 7 bases and J dropped 6; count of bases not matched to a gene: 4. CDR1 is SNHLY, CDR2 FYNNEI, per germline. The CDR3 reads CASTETGDGYTF. The CDR3 region has the DNA TGTGCCAGCACGGAGACAGGGGATGGCTACACCTTC.

This clone was observed a few times. V gene TRBV2 combines with J gene TRBJ1-2; no reliable D call. V shed 6 bases and J shed 6 bases, with 5 bases lying between them. The CDR3 consists of 10 residues. The germline V gene has CDR1 SNHLY and CDR2 FYNNEI. This chain's CDR3 is CASSKNGYTF. CDR3 DNA sequence: TGTGCCAGCAGCAAAAATGGCTACACCTTC.

The V gene is TRBV7-9, the J gene TRBJ1-1; D is possibly TRBD1 (5 bases). V was shortened by 4 bases and J by 3 bases, with 9 bases between the two germline ends. The CDR3 totals 13 residues. CDR1 and CDR2 from the germline V gene are SEHNR and FQNEAQ (reference sequence). The CDR3 DNA follows: TGTGCCAGCAGCTCCCAGGGTTACACTGAAGCTTTCTTT. It yields the protein CASSSQGYTEAFF.

The chain links TRBV6-5 to TRBJ2-3, with D hard to call. Trimming took 6 bases from V and 9 from J, leaving 22 bases between them. CDR1 and CDR2 from the germline V gene are MNHEY and SVGAGI. This CDR3 has 15 residues. CDR3 amino acids: CASRTRRGGKETQYF. The CDR3 nucleotides read TGTGCCAGCAGAACGAGGCGCGGTGGCAAGGAAACGCAGTATTTT.

This clone was counted only a few times. The chain carries TRBV19 and TRBJ2-5; TRBD2 agrees at 10 bases. Looked up from germline, CDR1 is LNHDA and CDR2 is SQIVND (reference sequence). J was trimmed by 3 bases and V by 7 bases; bases with no gene match: 5. This CDR3 spans 14 amino acids. As DNA, the CDR3 is TGTGCCAGTAAAGTCGGACTAGCGGAAGAGACCCAGTACTTC. Translating it yields CASKVGLAEETQYF.

This chain uses TRBV4-1 with TRBJ1-5; D might be TRBD1 (6 bases). Per the germline V gene, CDR1 is MGHRA and CDR2 is YSYEKL. The length of the CDR3 is 17 residues. The V end was cut by 0 bases, the J end by 6 bases, with 18 bases between. CDR3 nucleotides: TGCGCCAGCAGCCAAGATGGGGGCAGCCGAAACGGTCAGCCCCAGCATTTT. It codes for CASSQDGGSRNGQPQHF.

This clone was seen more than once but under ten times. The chain has TRBV30 and TRBJ2-2; the match to TRBD2 covers 7 bases. V shed 1 base and J 4 bases; nucleotides not matched to a gene: 3. From germline, CDR1 is GTSNPN and CDR2 SVGIG (reference sequence). The CDR3 consists of 14 residues. The CDR3 is CAWSGRGFTGELFF. The CDR3 DNA reads TGTGCCTGGAGTGGGCGGGGGTTCACCGGGGAGCTGTTTTTT.

Regarding this clone: This sample also contains other DNA sequences that code for the same CDR3. V and J are TRBV7-8 and TRBJ1-1, with D tentatively TRBD1 (5 bases). CDR1 is SGHVS and CDR2 is FQNEAQ in the germline V gene. The germline V and J ends were trimmed by 1 base and 3 bases, with 6 bases remaining between them. This CDR3 has 13 residues. The CDR3 region has the DNA TGTGCCAGCAGCTTAGTAGGGGACACTGAAGCTTTCTTT. This codes for CASSLVGDTEAFF.

This clone has just one count. This chain links TRBV5-6 with TRBJ2-6, with D unresolved. V lost 1 base and J lost 0, with 11 bases in between. Germline CDR1 is SGHDT and CDR2 is YYEEEE. The CDR3 is made up of 17 amino acids. This CDR3 is CASSLNSKISGANVLTF. In DNA form, the CDR3 reads TGTGCCAGCAGCTTGAACAGTAAGATCTCTGGGGCCAACGTCCTGACTTTC.

This chain joins TRBV5-1 and TRBJ2-5; 10 nucleotides line up with TRBD1. CDR1 and CDR2 from the germline V gene are SGHRS and YFSETQ. The CDR3 sequence is 15 residues long. J was trimmed by 5 bases and V by 4 bases; bases with no gene match: 8. The CDR3 protein is CASSQGDRGVETQYF. The CDR3 region has the DNA TGCGCCAGCAGCCAGGGGGACAGGGGCGTGGAGACCCAGTACTTC.

The chain is built from TRBV7-8 and TRBJ2-7, with a tentative D call TRBD1 (5 bases). CDR3 size: 12 residues. V shed 2 bases and J shed 3 bases, with 5 bases lying between them. Germline lookup yields CDR1 SGHVS and CDR2 FQNEAQ. CDR3 in amino acids: CASSLQGYEQYF. DNA of the CDR3: TGTGCCAGCAGCTTACAGGGCTACGAGCAGTACTTC.

This clone was observed a few times. The chain employs TRBV28 and TRBJ2-5; 7 nucleotides line up with TRBD1. Germline V gene lookup returns CDR1 MDHEN and CDR2 SYDVKM. The CDR3 sequence is 14 residues long. The V and J ends lost 4 bases and 5 bases, in that order; junction bases with no gene match: 7. This CDR3 is CASSSRTGGETQYF. In nucleotides, the CDR3 is TGTGCCAGCAGTTCCAGGACAGGCGGTGAGACCCAGTACTTC.

This clone has just a few counts. CDR3 DNA sequence: TGCGCCAGCAGCCAAGAAGGGTGGACAGAGTCTGAAGCTTTCTTT. The encoded protein is CASSQEGWTESEAFF. The chain carries TRBV4-1 and TRBJ1-1; D may be TRBD1 (6 bases). From germline, CDR1 is MGHRA and CDR2 YSYEKL. Trimming left V 0 bases short and J 6 bases short, with 14 bases between. CDR3 length: 15 residues.

In nucleotides, the CDR3 is TGTGCCAGCAGCTCCCGGACAGACTATGGCTACACCTTC. It translates to CASSSRTDYGYTF. The rearrangement uses TRBV7-9 and TRBJ1-2; a possible D gene is TRBD1 (6 bases). The germline gives CDR1 SEHNR, CDR2 FQNEAQ (reference sequence). V was pared by 4 bases and J by 3 bases, with 9 bases between. CDR3 length equals 13 residues.

This clone was seen more than once but under ten times. The sample contains more than one DNA sequence encoding this CDR3. This chain links TRBV30 with TRBJ1-1; D not resolved. V was shortened by 0 bases and J by 1 base, with 6 bases between the two germline ends. Germline assignment: CDR1 GTSNPN and CDR2 SVGIG (reference sequence). The CDR3 extends over 13 amino acids. The chain's CDR3 is CAWSVTANTEAFF. The CDR3 nucleotides read TGTGCCTGGAGTGTTACAGCGAACACTGAAGCTTTCTTT.

This clone was detected a few times. The rearrangement joins TRBV2 to TRBJ1-2, with no clear D. The germline gives CDR1 SNHLY, CDR2 FYNNEI. Trimming shortened V by 2 bases and J by 8 bases, and 12 bases separated the two germline ends. This CDR3 is 13 amino acids long. The DNA of the CDR3 is TGTGCCAGCAGTGAAAGAACACTCGACGGCTACACCTTC. Amino acids: CASSERTLDGYTF.

There are a few counts of this clone. This chain joins TRBV6-1 and TRBJ2-2; weak D call: TRBD1 (7 bases). The CDR3 has 15 amino acids. Germline V gene lookup returns CDR1 MNHNS and CDR2 SASEGT. Trimming cost V 6 bases and J 4 bases, with 15 bases left between them. This CDR3 is CASRTGTAGTGELFF. As DNA, the CDR3 is TGTGCCAGCAGAACCGGGACAGCGGGCACCGGGGAGCTGTTTTTT.

This clone was detected a few times. This chain links TRBV2 with TRBJ1-1; possibly TRBD1 for D (5 bases). Germline V CDR1 and CDR2: SNHLY, FYNNEI. The CDR3 extends over 14 amino acids. V lost 1 base and J lost 4, with 10 bases in between. The CDR3 loop reads CASSEDRWSTEAFF. CDR3 in DNA: TGTGCCAGCAGTGAAGACAGGTGGTCCACTGAAGCTTTCTTT. Based on the CDR3 plus reference TRBV2 and TRBJ1-1, the full variable domain is EPEVTQTPSHQVTQMGQEVILRCVPISNHLYFYWYRQILGQKVEFLVSFYNNEISEKSEIFDDQFSVERPDGSNFTLKIRSTKLEDSAMYFCASSEDRWSTEAFFGQGTRLTVV.